What follows are 32 T cell receptor beta chains derived from one specimen sequenced in a study of blood T cell repertoires in COVID-19. Measured with immunoSEQ multiplex PCR; TCRdb has only the in-frame clones, and not every one. This table holds 56,000 or so clones, 70% to 90% found once. The sequencing sample was made of peripheral blood. The source of these receptors is a human donor in a cohort sampled during active COVID-19.

The chain links TRBV29-1 to TRBJ2-2; the match to TRBD2 covers 9 bases. Germline V gene data show CDR1 as SQVTM and CDR2 as ANQGSEA. The CDR3 runs to 14 residues. V lost 6 bases to trimming and J lost 5 bases; unmatched junction nucleotides: 7. The CDR3 reads CSVTRGGGTGELFF. The CDR3 DNA reads TGCAGCGTCACCCGCGGGGGGGGTACCGGGGAGCTGTTTTTT.

The DNA for the CDR3 is TGTGCCAGCAGCTTATTCGGGGACGAGCAGTACTTC. Its protein product is CASSLFGDEQYF. V gene TRBV7-2 combines with J gene TRBJ2-7; TRBD2 might be the D (5 bases). V was pared by 2 bases and J by 5 bases, with 7 bases between. The CDR3 loop spans 12 amino acids. Per the germline V gene, CDR1 is SGHTA and CDR2 is FQGNSA. The variable domain in full, completed from reference TRBV7-2 and TRBJ2-7, reads GAGVSQSPSNKVTEKGKDVELRCDPISGHTALYWYRQSLGQGLEFLIYFQGNSAPDKSGLPSDRFSAERTGGSVSTLTIQRTQQEDSAVYLCASSLFGDEQYFGPGTRLTVT.

About this clone itself: The same CDR3 also results from other DNA sequences found in this sample. The chain recombines TRBV12-5 with TRBJ2-5; a possible D gene is TRBD2 (5 bases). The CDR3 is 15 amino acids. Germline V gives CDR1 LGHNT, CDR2 FRNRAP. V shed 2 bases and J shed 5 bases, with 15 bases lying between them. The CDR3 here is CASGLRTGIQETQYF. The CDR3 DNA sequence: TGTGCTAGTGGTTTGAGGACCGGGATTCAGGAGACCCAGTACTTC.

The chain joins TRBV5-5 to TRBJ1-2; D may be TRBD1 (5 bases). Germline V gene lookup returns CDR1 SGHKS and CDR2 YYEKEE (reference sequence). The CDR3 covers 14 residues. The V gene lost 4 bases and the J gene lost 4 bases, with 14 bases spanning the gap. This CDR3 is CASSPPQGPYGYTF. The CDR3 nucleotides are TGTGCCAGCAGCCCGCCTCAGGGCCCCTATGGCTACACCTTC.

The genes are TRBV6-5 and TRBJ2-7; 8 bases fit TRBD1. Trimming took 6 bases from V and 3 from J; bases not matched to a gene: 7. The CDR3 has 14 amino acids. Germline-derived CDR1 and CDR2 are MNHEY and SVGAGI. The CDR3 nucleotides are TGTGCCAGCAGAAGGGACAGGAAAGACTACGAGCAGTACTTC. Translation gives CASRRDRKDYEQYF.

The chain couples TRBV12-2 to TRBJ2-7; the DNA was not compared with TRBD1, the D call given in the table. TRBV12-2 is listed as a pseudogene. The CDR3 has 15 residues. The CDR3 DNA is TGTGCAAGTCGCTTATTTGTGACAGGGAGATACGAGCAGTACTTC. Translated, it gives CASRLFVTGRYEQYF.

V usage is TRBV7-9 and J usage is TRBJ2-2; 10 bases map to TRBD1. Germline CDR1 SEHNR, CDR2 FQNEAQ (reference sequence). This CDR3 is built from 15 residues. V lost 5 bases, J lost 4 bases, and 4 bases stayed unmatched. The CDR3 DNA is TGTGCCAGCAGCCCGGGGGACAGGGGCACCGGGGAGCTGTTTTTT. Translation gives CASSPGDRGTGELFF.

V is TRBV12-5 and J is TRBJ1-2; no reliable D call. Germline V gene data show CDR1 as LGHNT and CDR2 as FRNRAP. The V gene lost 1 base and the J gene lost 8 bases, with 17 bases spanning the gap. The CDR3 extends over 15 amino acids. The CDR3 sequence: CASGLGTSPTGGYTF. The DNA of the CDR3 is TGTGCTAGTGGTTTGGGTACCTCACCGACGGGGGGCTACACCTTC.

In nucleotides, the CDR3 is TGTGCCAGCAGCTTACTTGAGGGCGGCGGTAGGTACGAGCAGTACTTC. It translates to CASSLLEGGGRYEQYF. The genes are TRBV7-8 and TRBJ2-7; maybe TRBD2 (5 bases). The V and J ends lost 2 bases and 4 bases respectively, with 18 bases between them. The CDR3 contains 16 residues. Per the germline V gene, CDR1 is SGHVS and CDR2 is FQNEAQ.

This chain links TRBV30 with TRBJ2-5; weak D call: TRBD2 (6 bases). Trimming took off 5 bases at V and 5 bases at J, with 18 bases between the two ends. Germline values: CDR1 GTSNPN, CDR2 SVGIG (reference sequence). CDR3 size: 14 residues. Here the CDR3 DNA reads TGTGCCTGGGGGTCCCCGGCGGAGGGGGAGACCCAGTACTTC. It specifies CAWGSPAEGETQYF.

J is TRBJ2-5 and V is TRBV27; D remains ambiguous. The CDR3 extends over 14 amino acids. Per the germline V gene, CDR1 is MNHEY and CDR2 is SMNVEV (reference sequence). V lost 7 bases and J lost 7, with 19 bases in between. CDR3: CASTDSLSPGTQYF. Written as DNA, the CDR3 is TGTGCCAGCACGGATTCTCTGTCACCGGGGACCCAGTACTTC.

The chain links TRBV5-1 to TRBJ2-1; D not certain. Trimming took off 1 base at V and 8 bases at J, with 4 bases between the two ends. The CDR3 spans 11 residues. The V gene's germline CDR1 is SGHRS and CDR2 YFSETQ. CDR3 DNA sequence: TGCGCCAGCAGCTTGCAGTATGAGCAGTTCTTC. Translation gives CASSLQYEQFF.

J is TRBJ1-2 and V is TRBV19, with 7 bases that match TRBD1. This CDR3 has 13 residues. The ends lost 5 bases at V and 11 bases at J; junction bases unmatched: 11. The germline gives CDR1 LNHDA, CDR2 SQIVND (reference sequence). CDR3 residues: CASSPFDRDLYTF. In DNA form, the CDR3 reads TGTGCCAGTAGTCCATTCGACAGGGACTTATACACCTTC.

This chain uses TRBV6-5 with TRBJ2-1, with no clear D. Deletions cut 6 bases from V and 4 bases from J, with 10 bases between. The CDR3 is made up of 13 amino acids. Germline-derived CDR1 and CDR2 are MNHEY and SVGAGI. The CDR3 protein is CASRLNVYNEQFF. CDR3 DNA sequence: TGTGCCAGCAGGTTAAATGTTTACAATGAGCAGTTCTTC.

The CDR3 DNA is TGTGCCAGCAGCCCGTGGACAGGGTTAGATGAAAAACTGTTTTTT. Its translation: CASSPWTGLDEKLFF. The chain couples TRBV11-2 to TRBJ1-4; 8 bases line up with TRBD1. The CDR3 contains 15 residues. Per the germline V gene, CDR1 is SGHAT and CDR2 is FQNNGV. J gave up 6 bases and V 5 bases, and 8 bases lay outside the gene matches.

V usage is TRBV20-1 and J usage is TRBJ1-1; D might be TRBD1 (6 bases). This CDR3 spans 11 amino acids. V lost 8 bases and J 3 bases, leaving 10 bases between the germline ends. The germline V gene encodes CDR1 DFQATT and CDR2 SNEGSKA (reference sequence). The CDR3 nucleotides read TGCAGTCTCAGGGGTGACACTGAAGCTTTCTTT. This sequence encodes CSLRGDTEAFF.

The chain uses TRBV18 and TRBJ2-7, with D hard to call. In germline, CDR1 is KGHSH, CDR2 LQKENI. With 6 bases removed from V and 5 bases from J, the gap between germline ends came to 11 bases. The CDR3 spans 12 residues. In DNA form, the CDR3 reads TGTGCCAGCTCTTACAATCACCACGAGCAGTACTTC. Residues: CASSYNHHEQYF.

This chain connects TRBV30 to TRBJ2-4, with D uncertain. V was clipped by 1 base and J by 3 bases, with 13 bases between them. The CDR3 consists of 15 residues. The V gene's germline CDR1 is GTSNPN and CDR2 SVGIG (reference sequence). The CDR3 spells CAWSDISPGKNIQYF. The CDR3 nucleotides read TGTGCCTGGAGTGATATTTCGCCAGGCAAAAACATTCAGTACTTC.

The chain joins TRBV20-1 to TRBJ2-1; 8 nucleotides agree with TRBD1. J lost 9 bases, V lost 3 bases, and 10 bases had no gene match. The CDR3 sequence is 14 residues long. CDR1 DFQATT and CDR2 SNEGSKA come from the germline V gene (reference sequence). CDR3 bases: TGCAGTGCTAGTTGGGACAGGAATCGTGGTGAGCAGTTCTTC. It specifies CSASWDRNRGEQFF.

The chain employs TRBV6-5 and TRBJ2-1; 13 bases align to TRBD2. Germline-derived CDR1 and CDR2 are MNHEY and SVGAGI. CDR3 length equals 16 residues. After removal of 0 bases from V and 9 bases from J, the junction contained 5 bases not matched to a gene. CDR3: CASSYSTSGGSVEQFF. The CDR3, as DNA: TGTGCCAGCAGTTACTCGACTAGCGGGGGGTCGGTTGAGCAGTTCTTC.

The chain uses TRBV5-1 and TRBJ2-3, with a possible D match to TRBD1 (6 bases). CDR1 and CDR2 from the germline V gene are SGHRS and YFSETQ. Trimming stripped 4 bases from V and 0 bases from J, with 15 bases between. CDR3 length: 16 amino acids. The CDR3 loop is CASSAWDTASTDTQYF. In DNA form, the CDR3 reads TGCGCCAGCAGCGCTTGGGACACAGCTAGCACAGATACGCAGTATTTT.

The chain combines TRBV5-4 with TRBJ1-1; D remains unclear. CDR1 is SGHNT and CDR2 is YYREEE in the germline V gene (reference sequence). The germline V and J ends were trimmed by 5 bases and 0 bases, with 17 bases remaining between them. CDR3 size: 16 residues. The CDR3 DNA follows: TGTGCCAGCAGGTTCTCTTCTTGGAGAATGAACACTGAAGCTTTCTTT. It codes for CASRFSSWRMNTEAFF.

The V call is TRBV5-5, the J call TRBJ2-7; maybe TRBD1 (5 bases). CDR3 length: 15 residues. Germline-derived CDR1 and CDR2 are SGHKS and YYEKEE (reference sequence). Between the trimmed V and J ends, which lost 4 bases and 0 bases, there was a span of 14 bases. CDR3 protein: CASSALDRYSYEQYF. In nucleotides, the CDR3 is TGTGCCAGCAGCGCCCTCGACAGATACTCCTACGAGCAGTACTTC.

This clone was seen only once. This chain joins TRBV18 and TRBJ1-1, with TRBD1 matching 7 bases. Germline V gene data show CDR1 as KGHSH and CDR2 as LQKENI. This CDR3 is 14 amino acids long. J lost 1 base, V lost 6 bases, and 5 bases had no gene match. The CDR3, as DNA: TGTGCCAGCTCTTCCGGGACAGAGAACACTGAAGCTTTCTTT. Amino acid sequence: CASSSGTENTEAFF. The variable domain in full, completed from reference TRBV18 and TRBJ1-1, reads NAGVMQNPRHLVRRRGQEARLRCSPMKGHSHVYWYRQLPEEGLKFMVYLQKENIIDESGMPKERFSAEFPKEGPSILRIQQVVRGDSAAYFCASSSGTENTEAFFGQGTRLTVV.

The V gene is TRBV5-4, the J gene TRBJ1-1; possibly TRBD1 for D (5 bases). V lost 2 bases and J 2 bases, leaving 10 bases between the germline ends. The CDR3 contains 14 residues. In germline, CDR1 is SGHNT, CDR2 YYREEE (reference sequence). In nucleotides, the CDR3 is TGTGCCAGCAGCTTTGGGGCGGACAACACTGAAGCTTTCTTT. It codes for CASSFGADNTEAFF.

The chain uses TRBV7-8 and TRBJ2-3; a weak D match, TRBD1 (6 bases). This CDR3 has 16 amino acids. V was pared by 5 bases and J by 3 bases, with 18 bases between. Germline V CDR1 and CDR2: SGHVS, FQNEAQ. The CDR3 loop is CASSPGAGVVTDTQYF. As DNA, the CDR3 is TGTGCCAGCAGCCCCGGGGCAGGGGTTGTTACAGATACGCAGTATTTT.

The chain combines TRBV5-8 with TRBJ1-4, with a tentative D call TRBD1 (5 bases). This CDR3 is built from 14 residues. Germline loops: CDR1 SGHTS, CDR2 YDEGEE. Trimming stripped 0 bases from V and 4 bases from J, with 7 bases between. The chain's CDR3 is CASSLGQGNEKLFF. The CDR3 DNA sequence: TGTGCCAGCAGCTTGGGGCAGGGTAATGAAAAACTGTTTTTT. Combining the CDR3 with reference TRBV5-8 and TRBJ1-4 gives the whole variable domain EAGVTQSPTHLIKTRGQQATLRCSPISGHTSVYWYQQALGLGLQFLLWYDEGEERNRGNFPPRFSGRQFPNYSSELNVNALELEDSALYLCASSLGQGNEKLFFGSGTQLSVL.

The gene calls are TRBV11-3 and TRBJ2-2; tentatively, D is TRBD1 (6 bases). The CDR3 covers 14 residues. Per the germline V gene, CDR1 is SGHNT and CDR2 is YENEEA. V lost 0 bases to trimming and J lost 5 bases, with 7 bases between them. CDR3 protein: CASSLDRGTGELFF. For the CDR3, the DNA is TGTGCCAGCAGCTTAGACAGGGGAACCGGGGAGCTGTTTTTT.

The chain couples TRBV24-1 to TRBJ2-1, with 9 bases fitting TRBD1. With V trimmed by 9 bases and J by 8 bases, 7 bases remained unmatched. This CDR3 region has 13 residues. CDR1 and CDR2 (germline): KGHDR, SFDVKD. The CDR3 DNA reads as TGTGCCACCGAAGGACAGGGGACCGATGAGCAGTTCTTC. Its protein is CATEGQGTDEQFF.

The chain couples TRBV5-6 to TRBJ2-4; TRBD1 agrees at 8 bases. CDR1 SGHDT and CDR2 YYEEEE come from the germline V gene. V was pared by 6 bases and J by 0 bases, with 11 bases of the junction left unmatched. This CDR3 has 17 residues. The CDR3 bases are TGTGCCAGCAATTCCAGGACAGGGAATTTAGCCAAAAACATTCAGTACTTC. The encoded protein is CASNSRTGNLAKNIQYF.

The chain combines TRBV6-5 with TRBJ1-1; possible D gene TRBD1, 6 bases. Trimming removed 11 bases from V and 6 bases from J, with 22 bases in between. The V gene's germline CDR1 is MNHEY and CDR2 SVGAGI. The CDR3 runs to 14 residues. The CDR3 sequence: CAARMDSLMAEAFF. The CDR3 DNA follows: TGTGCCGCAAGGATGGACAGCTTGATGGCTGAAGCTTTCTTT.

V is TRBV7-2 and J is TRBJ2-7; D unresolved. This CDR3 comprises 13 residues. V lost 5 bases to trimming and J lost 3 bases, with 11 bases between them. Germline CDR1 is SGHTA and CDR2 is FQGNSA. This chain's CDR3 is CASSQIAGYEQYF. In nucleotides, the CDR3 is TGTGCCAGCAGCCAGATTGCTGGCTACGAGCAGTACTTC.